What follows are 8 T cell receptor beta chains derived from one specimen sequenced in a study of yellow fever vaccine responses in identical twins. A single record per CDR3 protein comes from TCRdb applying MiXCR to the RT-PCR reads. The data contain 30,000 to 40,000 distinct CDR3 sequences, 45% to 65% of them singletons. Sequenced material: T cells from blood (PBMCs), unsorted or a sorted subset (not recorded which), taken before or after yellow fever vaccination (not recorded which). The source is a woman in her late teens or twenties who received the yellow fever vaccine.

The J gene is TRBJ2-1, the V gene TRBV5-5; 8 bases line up with TRBD2. This CDR3 has 15 residues. Trimming at V came to 5 bases and at J to 6 bases, leaving 10 bases not matched to a gene. In germline, CDR1 is SGHKS, CDR2 YYEKEE (reference sequence). This CDR3 is CASSLRLATSNEQFF. The DNA of the CDR3 is TGTGCCAGCAGTTTAAGACTAGCGACCAGCAATGAGCAGTTCTTC.

The rearrangement links TRBV5-1 to TRBJ2-1; 9 bases match TRBD2. This CDR3 region has 15 residues. After removal of 6 bases from V and 5 bases from J, the junction contained 9 bases not matched to a gene. Germline V gene lookup returns CDR1 SGHRS and CDR2 YFSETQ. The CDR3 here is CASKLGLAENNEQFF. CDR3 coding DNA: TGCGCCAGCAAATTGGGACTAGCTGAAAACAATGAGCAGTTCTTC.

The V call is TRBV18, the J call TRBJ2-2; the D gene is possibly TRBD1 (5 bases). V was clipped by 4 bases and J by 0 bases, with 9 bases between them. CDR1 KGHSH and CDR2 LQKENI come from the germline V gene. This CDR3 has 15 amino acids. Here the CDR3 reads CASSLRRANTGELFF. The CDR3 DNA sequence: TGTGCCAGCTCACTACGCAGGGCGAACACCGGGGAGCTGTTTTTT. Complete variable domain (other parts from reference TRBV18 and TRBJ2-2): NAGVMQNPRHLVRRRGQEARLRCSPMKGHSHVYWYRQLPEEGLKFMVYLQKENIIDESGMPKERFSAEFPKEGPSILRIQQVVRGDSAAYFCASSLRRANTGELFFGEGSRLTVL.

The chain joins TRBV13 to TRBJ2-4, with no clear D. The germline V gene has CDR1 PRHDT and CDR2 FYEKMQ (reference sequence). The CDR3 sequence is 11 residues long. The V end lost 7 bases, the J end lost 9 bases, and 10 bases lay between the germline ends. The CDR3 coding sequence is TGTGCCAGCACCTTCCTGGGCATTCAGTACTTC. Protein sequence: CASTFLGIQYF.

The chain combines TRBV10-1 with TRBJ2-5; D perhaps matches TRBD2 (6 bases). V dropped 2 bases and J dropped 5 bases, with 9 bases sitting between them. The CDR3 contains 13 residues. From germline, CDR1 is WNHNN and CDR2 SYGVQD (reference sequence). CDR3 amino acids: CASSEAGGETQYF. CDR3 bases: TGCGCCAGCAGTGAGGCAGGAGGGGAGACCCAGTACTTC.

J is TRBJ1-6 and V is TRBV9; TRBD1 matches at 8 bases. Germline-derived CDR1 and CDR2 are SGDLS and YYNGEE. This CDR3 is 16 amino acids long. V gave up 0 bases and J gave up 8 bases; unmatched junction bases: 7. The CDR3 DNA follows: TGTGCCAGCAGCGTAGCCGGGACAGGAAATTATTCACCCCTCCACTTT. Translating it yields CASSVAGTGNYSPLHF.

This clonotype has more than one count but fewer than ten. The chain is built from TRBV20-1 and TRBJ2-3; D remains unclear. The CDR3 loop spans 12 amino acids. CDR1 and CDR2 (germline): DFQATT, SNEGSKA (reference sequence). The ends were cut back, 4 bases at V and 6 bases at J, with 11 bases in the middle. CDR3: CSATSVGDTQYF. The CDR3 nucleotides are TGCAGTGCTACGTCAGTGGGCGATACGCAGTATTTT.

This clonotype was observed a few times. The V and J genes are TRBV28 and TRBJ2-7; 8 positions match TRBD1. J gave up 5 bases and V 5 bases, and 14 bases lay outside the gene matches. CDR1 MDHEN and CDR2 SYDVKM come from the germline V gene. The CDR3 has 16 residues. The CDR3 bases are TGTGCCAGCAGTCTCCAGGGGGCAGGCCCTGAAGACGAGCAGTACTTC. Its protein product is CASSLQGAGPEDEQYF.